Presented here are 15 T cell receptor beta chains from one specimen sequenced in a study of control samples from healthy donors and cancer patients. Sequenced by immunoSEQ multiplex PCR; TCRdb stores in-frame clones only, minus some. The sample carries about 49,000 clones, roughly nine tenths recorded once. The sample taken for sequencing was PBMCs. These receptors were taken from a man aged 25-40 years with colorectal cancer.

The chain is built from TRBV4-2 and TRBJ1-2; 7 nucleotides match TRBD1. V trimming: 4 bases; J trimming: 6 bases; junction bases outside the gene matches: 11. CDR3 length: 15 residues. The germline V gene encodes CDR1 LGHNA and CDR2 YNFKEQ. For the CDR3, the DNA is TGTGCCAGCAGCCGCCGGGGGCAGGGGGAGGATGGCTACACCTTC. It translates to CASSRRGQGEDGYTF.

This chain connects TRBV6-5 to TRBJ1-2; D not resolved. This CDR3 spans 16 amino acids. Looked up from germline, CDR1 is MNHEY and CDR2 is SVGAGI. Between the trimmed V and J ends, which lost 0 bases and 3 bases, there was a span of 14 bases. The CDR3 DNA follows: TGTGCCAGCAGTTACTCGAAAACGACGGAGGACTATGGCTACACCTTC. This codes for CASSYSKTTEDYGYTF.

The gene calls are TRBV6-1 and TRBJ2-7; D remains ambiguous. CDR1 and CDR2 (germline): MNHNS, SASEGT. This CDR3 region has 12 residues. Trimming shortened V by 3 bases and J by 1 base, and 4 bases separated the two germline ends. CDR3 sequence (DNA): TGTGCCAGCAGTGACAGATCCTACGAGCAGTACTTC. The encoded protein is CASSDRSYEQYF.

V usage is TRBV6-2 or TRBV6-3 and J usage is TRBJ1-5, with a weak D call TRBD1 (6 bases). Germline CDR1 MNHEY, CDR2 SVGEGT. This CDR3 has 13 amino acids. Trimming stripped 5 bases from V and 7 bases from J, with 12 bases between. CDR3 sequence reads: CASSRQVPQPQHF. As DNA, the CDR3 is TGTGCCAGCAGTCGACAGGTTCCCCAGCCCCAGCATTTT.

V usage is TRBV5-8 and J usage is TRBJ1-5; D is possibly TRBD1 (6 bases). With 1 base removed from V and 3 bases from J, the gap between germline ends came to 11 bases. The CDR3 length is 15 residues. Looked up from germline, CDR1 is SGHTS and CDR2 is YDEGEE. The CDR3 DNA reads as TGTGCCAGCAGCTTGCTGAGGGGGAACAATCAGCCCCAGCATTTT. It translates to CASSLLRGNNQPQHF.

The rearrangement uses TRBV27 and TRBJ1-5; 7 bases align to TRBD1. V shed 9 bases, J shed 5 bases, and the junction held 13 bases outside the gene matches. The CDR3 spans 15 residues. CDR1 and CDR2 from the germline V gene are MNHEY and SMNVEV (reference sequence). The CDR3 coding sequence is TGTGCCAGTTCCCCGGGGAGGGGGCGAGATCAGCCCCAGCATTTT. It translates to CASSPGRGRDQPQHF.

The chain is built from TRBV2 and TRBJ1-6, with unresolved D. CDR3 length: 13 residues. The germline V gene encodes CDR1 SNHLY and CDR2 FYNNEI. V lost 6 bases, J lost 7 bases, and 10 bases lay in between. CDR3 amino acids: CASRKEGNSPLHF. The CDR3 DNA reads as TGTGCCAGCAGGAAGGAGGGAAATTCACCCCTCCACTTT. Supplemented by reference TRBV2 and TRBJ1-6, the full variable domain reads EPEVTQTPSHQVTQMGQEVILRCVPISNHLYFYWYRQILGQKVEFLVSFYNNEISEKSEIFDDQFSVERPDGSNFTLKIRSTKLEDSAMYFCASRKEGNSPLHFGNGTRLTVT.

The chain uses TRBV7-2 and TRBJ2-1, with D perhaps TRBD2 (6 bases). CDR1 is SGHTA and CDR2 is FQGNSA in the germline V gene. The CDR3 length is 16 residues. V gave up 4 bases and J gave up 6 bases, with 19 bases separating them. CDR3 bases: TGTGCCAGCAGCTCCCCGGTAGGGCGGGGATTCAATGAGCAGTTCTTC. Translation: CASSSPVGRGFNEQFF.

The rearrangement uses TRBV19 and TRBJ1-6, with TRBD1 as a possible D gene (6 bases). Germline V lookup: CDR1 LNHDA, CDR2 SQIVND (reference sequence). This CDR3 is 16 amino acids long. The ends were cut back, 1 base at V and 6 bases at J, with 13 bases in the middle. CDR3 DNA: TGTGCCAGTAGTATAGGAGGGGGGGCCGGTAATTCACCCCTCCACTTT. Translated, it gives CASSIGGGAGNSPLHF.

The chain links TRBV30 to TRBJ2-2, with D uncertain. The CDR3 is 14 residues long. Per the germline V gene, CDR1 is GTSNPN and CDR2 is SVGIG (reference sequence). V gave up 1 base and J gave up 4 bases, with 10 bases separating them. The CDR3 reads CAWSGVGATGELFF. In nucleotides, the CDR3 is TGTGCCTGGAGTGGCGTCGGCGCCACCGGGGAGCTGTTTTTT. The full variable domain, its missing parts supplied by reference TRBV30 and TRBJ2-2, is SQTIHQWPATLVQPVGSPLSLECTVEGTSNPNLYWYRQAAGRGLQLLFYSVGIGQISSEVPQNLSASRPQDRQFILSSKKLLLSDSGFYLCAWSGVGATGELFFGEGSRLTVL.

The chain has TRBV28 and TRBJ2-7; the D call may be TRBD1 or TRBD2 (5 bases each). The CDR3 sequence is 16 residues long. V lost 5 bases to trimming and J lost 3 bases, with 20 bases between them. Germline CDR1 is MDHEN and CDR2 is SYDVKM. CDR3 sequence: CASSGIAWDGNYEQYF. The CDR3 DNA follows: TGTGCCAGCAGTGGTATCGCTTGGGACGGGAACTACGAGCAGTACTTC.

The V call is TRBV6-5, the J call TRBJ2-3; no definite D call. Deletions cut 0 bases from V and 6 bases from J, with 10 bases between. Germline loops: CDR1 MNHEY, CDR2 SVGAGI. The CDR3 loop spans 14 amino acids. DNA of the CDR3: TGTGCCAGCAGTTACTCCACCCGTTTTGATACGCAGTATTTT. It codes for CASSYSTRFDTQYF.

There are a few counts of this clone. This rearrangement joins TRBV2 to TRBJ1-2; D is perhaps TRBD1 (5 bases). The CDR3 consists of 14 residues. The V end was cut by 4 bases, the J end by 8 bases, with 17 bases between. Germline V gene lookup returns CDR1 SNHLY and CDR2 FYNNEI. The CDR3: CASSVEARVVGYTF. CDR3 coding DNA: TGTGCCAGCAGTGTAGAGGCCAGGGTGGTAGGCTACACCTTC. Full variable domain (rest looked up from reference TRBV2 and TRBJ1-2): EPEVTQTPSHQVTQMGQEVILRCVPISNHLYFYWYRQILGQKVEFLVSFYNNEISEKSEIFDDQFSVERPDGSNFTLKIRSTKLEDSAMYFCASSVEARVVGYTFGSGTRLTVV.

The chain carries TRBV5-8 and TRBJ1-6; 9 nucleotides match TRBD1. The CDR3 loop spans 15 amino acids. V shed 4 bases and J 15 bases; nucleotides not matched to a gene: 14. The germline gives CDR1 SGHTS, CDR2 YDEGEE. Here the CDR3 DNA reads TGTGCCAGCAGCCCCCTGGGACAGGGAAATTTTCTCCTCCACTTT. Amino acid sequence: CASSPLGQGNFLLHF.

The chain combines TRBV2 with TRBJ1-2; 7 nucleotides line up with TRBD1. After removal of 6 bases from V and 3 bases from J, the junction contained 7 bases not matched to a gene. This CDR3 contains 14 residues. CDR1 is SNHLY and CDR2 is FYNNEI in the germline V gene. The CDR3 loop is CASSQDRTHYGYTF. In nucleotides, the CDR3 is TGTGCCAGCAGCCAGGACAGGACACACTATGGCTACACCTTC.